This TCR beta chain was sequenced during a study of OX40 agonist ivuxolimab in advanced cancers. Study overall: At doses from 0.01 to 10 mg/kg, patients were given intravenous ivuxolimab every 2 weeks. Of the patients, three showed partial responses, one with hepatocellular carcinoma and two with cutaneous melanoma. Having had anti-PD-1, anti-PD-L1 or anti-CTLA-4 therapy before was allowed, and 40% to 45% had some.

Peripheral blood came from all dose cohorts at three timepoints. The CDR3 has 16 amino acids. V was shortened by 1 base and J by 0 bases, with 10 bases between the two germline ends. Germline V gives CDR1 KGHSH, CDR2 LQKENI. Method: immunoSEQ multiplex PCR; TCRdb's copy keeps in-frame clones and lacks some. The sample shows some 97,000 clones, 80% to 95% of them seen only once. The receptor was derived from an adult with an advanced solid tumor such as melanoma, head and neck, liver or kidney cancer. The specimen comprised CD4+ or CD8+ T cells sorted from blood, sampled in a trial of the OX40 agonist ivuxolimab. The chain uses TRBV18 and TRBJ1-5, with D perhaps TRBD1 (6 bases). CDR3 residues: CASSPRGALSNQPQHF. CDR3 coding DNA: TGTGCCAGCTCACCACGGGGGGCTCTTAGCAATCAGCCCCAGCATTTT.